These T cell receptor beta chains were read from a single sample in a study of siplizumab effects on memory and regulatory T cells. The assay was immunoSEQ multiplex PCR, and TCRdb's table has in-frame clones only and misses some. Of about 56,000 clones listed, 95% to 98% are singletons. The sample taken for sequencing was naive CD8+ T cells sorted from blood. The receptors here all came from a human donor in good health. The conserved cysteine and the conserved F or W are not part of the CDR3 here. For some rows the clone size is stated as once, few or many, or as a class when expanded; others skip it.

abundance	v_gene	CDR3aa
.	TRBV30	AWSVRPAGGPEQY
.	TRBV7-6	ASSEYRGQTEAF
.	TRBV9	ASSVGTSPYEQY
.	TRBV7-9	ASSLTPYAGAANEQF
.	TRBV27	ASSPTGFYEQY
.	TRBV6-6	ASSYILVGRQF
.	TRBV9	ASSGPQGRHGYT
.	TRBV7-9	ASSLREGTGELF
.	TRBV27	ASSLGSSGTDTQY
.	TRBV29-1	SVGETSSYEQY
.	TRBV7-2	ASSPFGNTIY
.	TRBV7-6	ASSLNPTSGKLGEQF
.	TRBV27	ASSSGSTSYEQY
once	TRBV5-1	ASSLVVQETQY
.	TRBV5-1	ASSLRDSLNTEAF
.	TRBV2	ASRRSLAGGPWTNEQF
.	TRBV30	AWSVVGDEQF
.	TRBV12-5	ASGPSGLAYEQY
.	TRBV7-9	ASSLAELWYEQF
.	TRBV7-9	ASSNSGALGEQF
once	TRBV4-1	ASSQLAENYEQY
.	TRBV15	ATSRGEVSYEQY
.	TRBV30	AEGDEWYGYT
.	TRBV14	ASSQYVGGGTDTQY
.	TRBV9	ASGKNTGELF
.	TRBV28	ASSPGTSGRYLPGQY
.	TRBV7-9	ASSLGLVGTLLTYEQY
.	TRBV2	ASSDAGAVEQY
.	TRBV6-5	ASSAETQY
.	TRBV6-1	ASSDMGLNTEAF
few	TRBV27	ASSRRGPGELF
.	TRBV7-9	ASSFSRDEKPNYGYT
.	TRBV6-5	ASSQQGYNEQF
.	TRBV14	ASSQGASSYNEQF
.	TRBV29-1	SSRGGVEQF
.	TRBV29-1	SVEGNRVGYT
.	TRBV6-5	ASSYEGTGNEKLF
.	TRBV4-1	ASSPEEAANEQY
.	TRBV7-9	ASSLERGTGPYEQY
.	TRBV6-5	ASSSWEGGTDTQY
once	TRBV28	ASSFVGGPYEQY
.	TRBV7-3	ASSSGQGAPYEQY